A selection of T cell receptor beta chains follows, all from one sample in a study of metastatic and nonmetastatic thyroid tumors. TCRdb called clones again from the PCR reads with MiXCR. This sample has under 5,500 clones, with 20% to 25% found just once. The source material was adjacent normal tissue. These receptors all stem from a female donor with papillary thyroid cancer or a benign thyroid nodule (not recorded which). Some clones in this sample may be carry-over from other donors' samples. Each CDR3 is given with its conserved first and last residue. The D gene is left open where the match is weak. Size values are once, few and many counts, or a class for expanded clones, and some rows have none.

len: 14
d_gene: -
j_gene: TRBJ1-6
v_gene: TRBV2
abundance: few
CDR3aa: CASKGGLLGSPLHF
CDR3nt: TGTGCCAGCAAAGGTGGCCTCCTAGGTTCACCCCTCCACTTT

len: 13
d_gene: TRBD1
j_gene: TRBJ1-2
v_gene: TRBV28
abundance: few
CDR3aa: CASSSTGTVGYTF
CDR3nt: TGTGCCAGCAGTTCGACAGGGACGGTAGGCTACACCTTC

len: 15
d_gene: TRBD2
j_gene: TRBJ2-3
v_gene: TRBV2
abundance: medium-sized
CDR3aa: CASSPGLAGVDTQYF
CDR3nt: TGTGCCAGCAGCCCGGGACTAGCGGGAGTAGATACGCAGTATTTT

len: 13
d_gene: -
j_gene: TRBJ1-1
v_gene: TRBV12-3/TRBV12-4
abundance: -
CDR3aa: CASSLPPVTEAFF
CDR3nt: TGTGCCAGCAGTTTACCCCCGGTCACTGAAGCTTTCTTT

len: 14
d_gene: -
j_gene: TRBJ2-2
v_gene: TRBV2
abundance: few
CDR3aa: CASTGYLSTGELFF
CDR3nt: TGTGCCAGCACGGGGTACCTTAGCACCGGGGAGCTGTTTTTT

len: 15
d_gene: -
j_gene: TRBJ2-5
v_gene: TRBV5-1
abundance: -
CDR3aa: CASSLLGLVQETQYF
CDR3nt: TGCGCCAGCAGCTTGTTGGGACTCGTGCAAGAGACCCAGTACTTC

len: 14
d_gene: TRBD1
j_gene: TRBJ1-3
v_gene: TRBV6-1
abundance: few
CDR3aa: CASSWTGSGNTIYF
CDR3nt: TGTGCCAGCAGCTGGACAGGCTCTGGAAACACCATATATTTT

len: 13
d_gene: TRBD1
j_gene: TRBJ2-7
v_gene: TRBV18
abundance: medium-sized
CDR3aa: CASSVDRGREQYF
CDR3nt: TGTGCCAGCTCAGTGGACAGGGGGAGGGAGCAGTACTTC

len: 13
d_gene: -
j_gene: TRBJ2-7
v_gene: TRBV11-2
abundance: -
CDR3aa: CASSSNSPSEQYF
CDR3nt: TGTGCCAGCAGCTCCAACAGCCCCTCGGAGCAGTACTTC

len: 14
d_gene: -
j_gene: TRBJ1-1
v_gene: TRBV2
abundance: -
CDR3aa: CASSDRPWGTEAFF
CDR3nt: TGTGCCAGCAGTGACCGACCCTGGGGCACTGAAGCTTTCTTT

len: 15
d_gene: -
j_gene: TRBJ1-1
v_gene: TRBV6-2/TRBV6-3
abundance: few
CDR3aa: CASSPIRDTDTEAFF
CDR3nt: TGTGCCAGCAGTCCCATTCGAGACACTGACACTGAAGCTTTCTTT

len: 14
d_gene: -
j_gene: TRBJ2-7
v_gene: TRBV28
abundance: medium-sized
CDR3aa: CASVGADRSYEQYF
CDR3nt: TGTGCCAGCGTTGGGGCGGACCGATCCTACGAGCAGTACTTC

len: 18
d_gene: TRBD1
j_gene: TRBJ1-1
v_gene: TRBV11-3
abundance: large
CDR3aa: CASSPRPRTGGLNAEAFF
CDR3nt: TGTGCCAGCAGCCCGAGACCGAGGACAGGGGGACTGAACGCTGAAGCTTTCTTT

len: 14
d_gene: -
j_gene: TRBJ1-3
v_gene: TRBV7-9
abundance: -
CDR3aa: CVTPPGRPGNTIYF
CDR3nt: TGTGTCACCCCCCCAGGGCGCCCAGGAAATACCATATATTTT

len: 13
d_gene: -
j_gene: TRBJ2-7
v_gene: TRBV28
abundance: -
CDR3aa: CASGISADYEQYF
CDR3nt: TGTGCCAGCGGAATAAGTGCAGACTACGAGCAGTACTTC

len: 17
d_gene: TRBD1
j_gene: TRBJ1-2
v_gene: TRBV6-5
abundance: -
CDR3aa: CASSYSWTGNPNYGYTF
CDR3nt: TGTGCCAGCAGTTACTCCTGGACAGGGAACCCTAACTATGGCTACACCTTC

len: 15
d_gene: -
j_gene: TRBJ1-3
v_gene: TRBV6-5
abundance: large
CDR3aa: CASSYSGRGGNTIYF
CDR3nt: TGTGCCAGCAGTTACTCGGGCAGGGGTGGAAACACCATATATTTT

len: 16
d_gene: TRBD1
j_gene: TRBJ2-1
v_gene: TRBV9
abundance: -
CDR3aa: CASSVDITGGSGEQFF
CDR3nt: TGTGCCAGCAGCGTAGATATCACAGGGGGCTCAGGTGAGCAGTTCTTC

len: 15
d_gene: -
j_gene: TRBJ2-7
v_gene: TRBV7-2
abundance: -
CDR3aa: CASSLVPAETYEQYF
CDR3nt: TGTGCCAGCAGCTTAGTTCCAGCGGAGACCTACGAGCAGTACTTC

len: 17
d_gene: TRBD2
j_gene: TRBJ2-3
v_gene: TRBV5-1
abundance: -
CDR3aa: CASSLRAGRASTDTQYF
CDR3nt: TGCGCCAGCAGCTTGAGGGCAGGGAGGGCTAGCACAGATACGCAGTATTTT

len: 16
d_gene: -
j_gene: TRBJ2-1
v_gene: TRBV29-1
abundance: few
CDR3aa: CSAGGDLRFSYNEQFF
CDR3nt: TGCAGCGCTGGCGGGGATTTAAGGTTTTCCTACAATGAGCAGTTCTTC

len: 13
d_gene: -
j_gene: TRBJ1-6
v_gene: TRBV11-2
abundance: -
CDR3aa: CASSLDLTSPLHF
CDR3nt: TGTGCCAGCAGCTTAGATTTAACCTCACCCCTCCACTTT

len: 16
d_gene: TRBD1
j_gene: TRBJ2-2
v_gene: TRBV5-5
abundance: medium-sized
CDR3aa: CASSMRTGQNTGELFF
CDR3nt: TGTGCCAGCAGCATGAGGACAGGTCAGAACACCGGGGAGCTGTTTTTT

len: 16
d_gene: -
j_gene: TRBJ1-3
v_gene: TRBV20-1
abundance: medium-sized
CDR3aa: CSARDGGSVGGHTIYF
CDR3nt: TGCAGTGCTAGAGATGGGGGTAGTGTCGGAGGGCACACCATATATTTT

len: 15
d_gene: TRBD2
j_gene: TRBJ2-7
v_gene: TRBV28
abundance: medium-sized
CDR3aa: CASLEASGNHYEQYF
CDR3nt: TGTGCCAGCCTGGAGGCTAGCGGGAATCACTACGAGCAGTACTTC

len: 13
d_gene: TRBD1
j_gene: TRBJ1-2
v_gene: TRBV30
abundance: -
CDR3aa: CASSRQGGYGYTF
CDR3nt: TGTGCCTCGAGCCGACAGGGTGGCTATGGCTACACCTTC

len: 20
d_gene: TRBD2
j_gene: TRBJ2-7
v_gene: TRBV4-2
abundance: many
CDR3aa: CASSPPYGTSGTESSYEQYF
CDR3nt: TGTGCCAGCAGCCCCCCTTACGGGACTAGCGGTACTGAGAGCTCCTACGAGCAGTACTTC

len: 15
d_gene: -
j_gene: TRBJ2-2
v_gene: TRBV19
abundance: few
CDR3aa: CASRFRQGNTGELFF
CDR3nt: TGTGCCAGTAGATTTAGGCAGGGGAACACCGGGGAGCTGTTTTTT

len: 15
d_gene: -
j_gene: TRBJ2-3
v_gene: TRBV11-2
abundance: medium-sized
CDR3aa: CASSSLWGGTDTQYF
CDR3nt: TGTGCCAGCAGCTCCCTTTGGGGGGGCACAGATACGCAGTATTTT

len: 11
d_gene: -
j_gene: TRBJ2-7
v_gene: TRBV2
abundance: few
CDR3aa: CASRLHYEQYF
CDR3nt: TGTGCCAGCAGGCTACACTACGAGCAGTACTTC

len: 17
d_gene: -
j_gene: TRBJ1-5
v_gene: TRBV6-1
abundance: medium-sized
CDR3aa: CASSKSLGLDSGQPQHF
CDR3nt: TGTGCCAGCAGTAAAAGCCTAGGTTTGGATTCGGGACAGCCCCAGCATTTT

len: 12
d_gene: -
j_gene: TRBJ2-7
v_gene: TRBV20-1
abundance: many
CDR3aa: CSAGRGVYEQYF
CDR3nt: TGCAGTGCAGGGAGGGGGGTCTACGAGCAGTACTTC

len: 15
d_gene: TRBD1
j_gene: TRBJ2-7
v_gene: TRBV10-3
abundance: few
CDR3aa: CAISEWTGHFYEQYF
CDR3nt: TGTGCCATCAGTGAATGGACAGGGCATTTCTACGAGCAGTACTTC

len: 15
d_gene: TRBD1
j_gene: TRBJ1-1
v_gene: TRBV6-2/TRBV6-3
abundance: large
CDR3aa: CASSRDSYINTEAFF
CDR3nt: TGTGCCAGCAGTCGGGACAGCTACATTAACACTGAAGCTTTCTTT

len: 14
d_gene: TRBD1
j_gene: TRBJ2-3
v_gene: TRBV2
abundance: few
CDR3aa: CASRDGQGVDTQYF
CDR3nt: TGTGCCAGCAGGGACGGACAGGGGGTAGATACGCAGTATTTT

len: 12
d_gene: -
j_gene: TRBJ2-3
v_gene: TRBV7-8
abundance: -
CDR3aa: CASSRGTDTQYF
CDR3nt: TGTGCCAGCAGTAGAGGCACAGATACGCAGTATTTT

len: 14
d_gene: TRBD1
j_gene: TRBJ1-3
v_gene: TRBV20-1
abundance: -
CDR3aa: CSARAGGSGNTIYF
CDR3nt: TGCAGTGCTAGGGCAGGGGGCTCTGGAAACACCATATATTTT

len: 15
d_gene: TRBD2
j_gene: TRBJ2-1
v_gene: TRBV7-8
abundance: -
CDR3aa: CASSFLAGLGNEQFF
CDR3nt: TGTGCCAGCAGCTTTCTAGCGGGACTGGGAAATGAGCAGTTCTTC

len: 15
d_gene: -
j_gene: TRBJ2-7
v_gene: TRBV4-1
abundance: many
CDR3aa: CASSQDRRLFYEQYF
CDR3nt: TGCGCCAGCAGCCAAGATAGGAGACTGTTCTACGAGCAGTACTTC

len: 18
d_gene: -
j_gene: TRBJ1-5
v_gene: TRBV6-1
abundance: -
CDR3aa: CASSDARAGCYINQPQHF
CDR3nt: TGTGCCAGCAGTGACGCTAGGGCGGGTTGTTATATCAATCAGCCCCAGCATTTT

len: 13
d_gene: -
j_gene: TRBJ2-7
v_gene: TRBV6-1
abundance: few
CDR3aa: CASSLGGWHEQYF
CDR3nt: TGTGCCAGCAGCCTTGGGGGTTGGCACGAGCAGTACTTC

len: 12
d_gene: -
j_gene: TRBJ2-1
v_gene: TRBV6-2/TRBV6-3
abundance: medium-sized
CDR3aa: CASSSRDWKQFF
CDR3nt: TGTGCCAGCAGTTCCCGGGACTGGAAGCAGTTCTTC

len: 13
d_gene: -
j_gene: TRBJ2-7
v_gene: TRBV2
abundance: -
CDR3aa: CASRVQGSYEQYF
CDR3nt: TGTGCCAGCAGGGTACAGGGCTCCTACGAGCAGTACTTC

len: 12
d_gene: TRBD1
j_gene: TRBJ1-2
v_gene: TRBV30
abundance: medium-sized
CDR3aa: CAWNRDRVFYTF
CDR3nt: TGTGCCTGGAACCGGGACAGGGTGTTTTACACCTTC

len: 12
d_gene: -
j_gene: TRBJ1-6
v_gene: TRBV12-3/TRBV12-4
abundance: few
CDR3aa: CASSPRDSPLHF
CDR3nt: TGTGCCAGCAGTCCCCGGGATTCACCCCTCCACTTT

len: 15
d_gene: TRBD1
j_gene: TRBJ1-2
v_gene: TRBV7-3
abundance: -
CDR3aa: CASSPGQTSGDGYTF
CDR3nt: TGTGCCAGCAGCCCGGGACAGACCAGTGGTGATGGCTACACCTTC

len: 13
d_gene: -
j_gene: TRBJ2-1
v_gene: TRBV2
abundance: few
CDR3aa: CASFVGGLNEQFF
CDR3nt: TGTGCCAGCTTTGTGGGAGGTCTGAATGAGCAGTTCTTC

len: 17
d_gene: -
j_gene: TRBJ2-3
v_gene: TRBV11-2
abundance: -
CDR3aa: CASSLGELLTSTDTQYF
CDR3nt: TGTGCCAGCAGCTTAGGGGAACTCCTTACTAGCACAGATACGCAGTATTTT